This TCR beta chain was recovered during a study of blood T cell repertoires in COVID-19. Sequenced by immunoSEQ multiplex PCR; TCRdb stores in-frame clones only, minus some. The profile shows 360,000 or so clones, roughly 87% of them singletons. CDR3 size: 18 residues. The junction had 15 bases not matched to a gene; V was cut back by 5 bases and J by 4 bases. CDR1 and CDR2 (germline): MNHNY, SVGAGI (reference sequence). The source of this sequence is a woman aged 45 to 65 who had recovered from COVID-19. The chain joins TRBV6-6 to TRBJ2-2, with 8 positions matching TRBD2. The material sequenced was PBMCs or T cells enriched from blood (not recorded which). For the CDR3, the DNA is TGTGCCAGCAGTCGAACATCCCCAAGCGGGGGTGGCACCGGGGAGCTGTTTTTT. It yields the protein CASSRTSPSGGGTGELFF.